This record concerns one T cell receptor beta chain sequence. Its antigen is still unknown. This entry belongs to a study of shared clonotypes between healthy human individuals. General study results and limits: Few donors restricted represented genetic and exposure-history diversity.

The team ran DNA from unsorted PBMCs on ten immunoSEQ deep assay plates for sequencing. Authors' processing steps: ImmunoSEQ sequences covered only the junction and lacked quality scores; filtering therefore differed. The repertoire was sequenced with immunoSEQ multiplex PCR; TCRdb's copy has only in-frame clones and lacks some. The V and J calls and clone size come from that table; D and trimming were worked out from the DNA. The sample has about 530,000 clones; approximately 79% are singletons. This CDR3 has 15 residues. Germline-derived CDR1 and CDR2 are LNHNV and YYDKDF (reference sequence). V lost 8 bases and J lost 2; bases outside the gene matches: 12.

Sequencing was done on a sample of PBMCs. The J gene is TRBJ2-7, the V gene TRBV15; TRBD2 matches at 7 bases. This receptor was taken from a middle-aged woman in good health. Some clones in this sample may be carry-over from other donors' samples. In DNA form, the CDR3 reads TGTGCCACCTCCCGGGAGCGGGACTTAACCTACGAGCAGTACTTC. As protein: CATSRERDLTYEQYF.